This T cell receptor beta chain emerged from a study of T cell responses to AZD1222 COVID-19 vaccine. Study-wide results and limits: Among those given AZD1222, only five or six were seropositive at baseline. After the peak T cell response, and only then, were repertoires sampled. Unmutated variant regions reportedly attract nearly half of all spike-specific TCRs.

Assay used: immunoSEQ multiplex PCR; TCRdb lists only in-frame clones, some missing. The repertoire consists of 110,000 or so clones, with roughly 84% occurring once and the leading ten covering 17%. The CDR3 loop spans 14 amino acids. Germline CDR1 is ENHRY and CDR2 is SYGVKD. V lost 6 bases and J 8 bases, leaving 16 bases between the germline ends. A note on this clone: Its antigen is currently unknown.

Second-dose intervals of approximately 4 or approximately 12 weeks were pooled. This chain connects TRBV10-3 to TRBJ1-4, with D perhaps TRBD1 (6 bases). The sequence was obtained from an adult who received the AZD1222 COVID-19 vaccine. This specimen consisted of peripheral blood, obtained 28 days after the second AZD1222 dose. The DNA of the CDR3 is TGTGCCATCAGAAGGGGGTTAGGCGGAGAAAAACTGTTTTTT. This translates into CAIRRGLGGEKLFF.